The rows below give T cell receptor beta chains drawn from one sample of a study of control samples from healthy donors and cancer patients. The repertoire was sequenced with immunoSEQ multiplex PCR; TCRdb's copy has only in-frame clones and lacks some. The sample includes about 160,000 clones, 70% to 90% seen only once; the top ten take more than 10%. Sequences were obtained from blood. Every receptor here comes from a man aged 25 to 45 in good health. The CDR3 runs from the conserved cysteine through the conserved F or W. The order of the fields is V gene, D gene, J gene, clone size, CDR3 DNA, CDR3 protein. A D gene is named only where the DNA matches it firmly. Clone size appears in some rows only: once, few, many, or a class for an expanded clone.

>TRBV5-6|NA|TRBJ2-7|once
TGTGCCAGCAGCGGGACACAGACCTACGAGCAGTACTTC
CASSGTQTYEQYF
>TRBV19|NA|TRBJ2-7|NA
TGTGCCAGTTCGACAGGTGTCTCCTACGAGCAGTACTTC
CASSTGVSYEQYF
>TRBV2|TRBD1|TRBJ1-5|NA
TGTGCCAGCAGTCGGGACAGGGAGATTCAGCCCCAGCATTTT
CASSRDREIQPQHF
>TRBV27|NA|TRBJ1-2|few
TGTGCCAGCAGTTTAAAGGCCTTTAACTATGGCTACACCTTC
CASSLKAFNYGYTF
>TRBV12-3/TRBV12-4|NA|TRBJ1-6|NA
TGTGCCAGCAGTTCGGACAATTCACCCCTCCACTTT
CASSSDNSPLHF
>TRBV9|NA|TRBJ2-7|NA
TGTGCCAGCAGCTCCCGGGACCTTACCTACGAGCAGTACTTC
CASSSRDLTYEQYF
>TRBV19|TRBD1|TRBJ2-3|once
TGTGCCAGCAAGGACAGGGCCCGCACAGATACGCAGTATTTT
CASKDRARTDTQYF
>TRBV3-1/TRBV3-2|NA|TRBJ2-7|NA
TGTGCCAGCAGCCAACGAGGAGCGGTGCCCTACGAGCAGTACTTC
CASSQRGAVPYEQYF
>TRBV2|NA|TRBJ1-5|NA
TGTGCCAGCAGTGCCCAGGGGAACCAGCCCCAGCATTTT
CASSAQGNQPQHF
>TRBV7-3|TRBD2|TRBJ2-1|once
TGTGCCAGCAGCCCCCCGGGGACTAACAATGAGCAGTTCTTC
CASSPPGTNNEQFF
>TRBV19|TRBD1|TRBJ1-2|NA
TGTGCCAGTAGTATAAGTGGACAGGGACGGAGCTACACCTTC
CASSISGQGRSYTF
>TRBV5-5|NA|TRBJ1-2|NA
TGTGCCAGCAGCGGCGAAGCTAACTATGGCTACACCTTC
CASSGEANYGYTF
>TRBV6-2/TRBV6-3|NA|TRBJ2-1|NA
TGTGCCAGCAGTTACTTCGGTGAGCAGTTCTTC
CASSYFGEQFF
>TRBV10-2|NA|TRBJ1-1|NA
TGCGCCAGCACGGTGGGGGACTGGATGAACACTGAAGCTTTCTTT
CASTVGDWMNTEAFF
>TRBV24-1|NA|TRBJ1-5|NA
TGTGCCACCAGTGATTTGCAGGGTGACTTATATCAGCCCCAGCATTTT
CATSDLQGDLYQPQHF
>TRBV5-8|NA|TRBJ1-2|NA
TGTGCCAGCAGCTTGTTTCAGTACTACACCTTC
CASSLFQYYTF
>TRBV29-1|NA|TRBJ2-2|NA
TGCAGCGTGAGGCGAAACACCGGGGAGCTGTTTTTT
CSVRRNTGELFF
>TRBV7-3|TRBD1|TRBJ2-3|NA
TGTGCCAGCAGCTTAACGGCCACCGGGACAGGGTCATTTAATACGCAGTATTTT
CASSLTATGTGSFNTQYF
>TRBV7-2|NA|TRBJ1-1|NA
TGTGCCAGCAGCTTAGTCGTGAACACTGAAGCTTTCTTT
CASSLVVNTEAFF
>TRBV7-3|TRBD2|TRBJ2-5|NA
TGTGCCAGCAGCTTAATAGCGGGAGGGAGGGAGACCCAGTACTTC
CASSLIAGGRETQYF
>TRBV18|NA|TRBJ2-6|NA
TGTGCCAGCTCACCCACTCCTACTGGGGCCAACGTCCTGACTTTC
CASSPTPTGANVLTF
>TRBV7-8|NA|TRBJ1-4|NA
TGTGCCAGCTCCCGGTCCGGTGAAAAACTGTTTTTT
CASSRSGEKLFF
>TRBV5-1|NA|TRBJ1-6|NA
TGCGCCAGCAATGACCAGGGAGGCTCACCCCTCCACTTT
CASNDQGGSPLHF
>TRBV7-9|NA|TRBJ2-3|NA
TGTGCCAGCAGCTCGCTGGGCCCCCGAGGGAATACAGATACGCAGTATTTT
CASSSLGPRGNTDTQYF
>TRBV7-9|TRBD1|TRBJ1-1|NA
TGTGCCAGCAGCTTAAGAGGGACAGCGAACACTGAAGCTTTCTTT
CASSLRGTANTEAFF
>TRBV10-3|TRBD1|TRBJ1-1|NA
TGTGCCATCGGGACAGGACGTGATGGCACTGAAGCTTTCTTT
CAIGTGRDGTEAFF
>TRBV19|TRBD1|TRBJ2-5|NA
TGTGCCAGTAGTATCGGGACAGTTCAAGAGACCCAGTACTTC
CASSIGTVQETQYF
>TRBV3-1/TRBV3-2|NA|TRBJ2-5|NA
TGTGCCAGCAGCCAACAAATAGAGACCCAGTACTTC
CASSQQIETQYF
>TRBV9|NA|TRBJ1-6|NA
TGTGCCAGCAGCTCCTCCGGCACAGAGAATTCACCCCTCCACTTT
CASSSSGTENSPLHF
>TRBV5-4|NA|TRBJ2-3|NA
TGTGCCAGCAGCTTGGATAGAGAAGATACGCAGTATTTT
CASSLDREDTQYF
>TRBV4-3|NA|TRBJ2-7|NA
TGCGCCAGCAGCCAAGGGGGCCCAGGGCCCAGTATTCGGCAGTACTTC
CASSQGGPGPSIRQYF
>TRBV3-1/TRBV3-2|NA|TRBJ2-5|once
TGTGCCAGCACTAGACGCGCAGGGGAGGAGACCCAGTACTTC
CASTRRAGEETQYF
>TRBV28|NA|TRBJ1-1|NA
TGTGCCAGCAGTTCGATGAACACTGAAGCTTTCTTT
CASSSMNTEAFF
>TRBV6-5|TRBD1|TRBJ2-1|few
TGTGCCACCACAGGGGCCCCTCTTTACAATGAGCAGTTCTTC
CATTGAPLYNEQFF
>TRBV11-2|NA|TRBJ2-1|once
TGTGCCAGCAGCTTCGGCGGAAGCTCCTACAATGAGCAGTTCTTC
CASSFGGSSYNEQFF
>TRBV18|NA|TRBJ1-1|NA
TGTGCCAGCTCCCCCGGGACTTATGGGACTGAAGCTTTCTTT
CASSPGTYGTEAFF
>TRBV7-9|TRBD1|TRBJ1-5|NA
TGTGCCAGCAGCCCGGGGACAGGGGGAAATCAGCCCCAGCATTTT
CASSPGTGGNQPQHF
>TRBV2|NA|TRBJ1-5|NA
TGTGCCAGCAGTTTTCTTATCAGCCCCGATTGGCCCCAGCATTTT
CASSFLISPDWPQHF
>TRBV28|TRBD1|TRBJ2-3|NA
TGTGCCAGCACCACGACCGGGACAGGGATTTCAGATACGCAGTATTTT
CASTTTGTGISDTQYF
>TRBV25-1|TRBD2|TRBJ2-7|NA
TGTGCCAGCAGTAACCCGGGGGGGTACGAGCAGTACTTC
CASSNPGGYEQYF
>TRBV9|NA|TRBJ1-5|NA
TGTGCCAGCAGAGTCCCGGGCAATCAGCCCCAGCATTTT
CASRVPGNQPQHF
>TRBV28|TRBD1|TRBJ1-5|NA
TGTGCCAGCAGTTTATACAGGGGTAGTGGCAATCAGCCCCAGCATTTT
CASSLYRGSGNQPQHF
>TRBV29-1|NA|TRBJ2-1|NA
TGCAGCGTTCTCCGGGGGACTTCCTTGACCGGGGGGCTACGCAATGAGCAGTTCTTC
CSVLRGTSLTGGLRNEQFF
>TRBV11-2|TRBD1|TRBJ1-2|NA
TGTGCCAGCAGCTTAGAGGGACAGGTTTATGGCTACACCTTC
CASSLEGQVYGYTF
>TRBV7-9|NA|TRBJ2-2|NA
TGTGCCAGCAGCTTAAACTCGCAGAACACCGGGGAGCTGTTTTTT
CASSLNSQNTGELFF
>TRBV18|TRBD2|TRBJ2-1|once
TGTGCCAGCTCACCAAGCGGGAGCTCCTACAATGAGCAGTTCTTC
CASSPSGSSYNEQFF
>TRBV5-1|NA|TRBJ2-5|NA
TGCGCCAGCAGCTTGCAACATTCCTCAGAAGAGACCCAGTACTTC
CASSLQHSSEETQYF
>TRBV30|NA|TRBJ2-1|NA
TGTGCCTGGAGTCCACCGGGTTTCAATGAGCAGTTCTTC
CAWSPPGFNEQFF
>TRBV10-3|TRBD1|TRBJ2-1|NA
TGTGCCACCTGGGACAGAATCAATGAGCAGTTCTTC
CATWDRINEQFF
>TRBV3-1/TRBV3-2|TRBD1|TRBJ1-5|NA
TGTGCCAGCAGCCCGAACAGGGGGCTTCAGCCCCAGCATTTT
CASSPNRGLQPQHF
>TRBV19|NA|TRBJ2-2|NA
TGTGCCAGTAGGTCCTACACCGGGGAGCTGTTTTTT
CASRSYTGELFF
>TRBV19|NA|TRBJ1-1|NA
TGTGCCAGTAGTCTCCGCGGGGGGTCCCACACTGAAGCTTTCTTT
CASSLRGGSHTEAFF
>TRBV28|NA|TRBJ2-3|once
TGTGCCAGCAGTTTGCGGGGTGTGGCGGATACGCAGTATTTT
CASSLRGVADTQYF
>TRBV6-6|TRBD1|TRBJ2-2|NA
TGTGCCAGCAGTCCACCCACAGGGGAGAGCGGGGAGCTGTTTTTT
CASSPPTGESGELFF
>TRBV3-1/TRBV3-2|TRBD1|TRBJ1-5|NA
TGTGCCAGCAGGGGACAGGCGGGTCAGCCCCAGCATTTT
CASRGQAGQPQHF
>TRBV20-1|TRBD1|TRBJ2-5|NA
TGCAGTGCGAGGACAGGAGAGACCCAGTACTTC
CSARTGETQYF
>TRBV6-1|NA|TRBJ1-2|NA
TGTGCCAGCAGTGAAAGGAGTTCCCGTGGTGGCTACACCTTC
CASSERSSRGGYTF